The 23 T cell receptor beta chains presented below share a single source sample, sequenced in a study of T cell responses to AZD1222 COVID-19 vaccine. The table came from immunoSEQ multiplex PCR; TCRdb's copy has only in-frame clones and leaves some out. The sample comprises some 170,000 clones, roughly nine tenths of which are singletons, and approximately 1.8% rests with the top ten. The specimen comprised peripheral blood, sampled on day 0 of AZD1222 vaccination. These receptors originate from an adult in good health.

CDR3 DNA: TGTGCCAGCAGTTTAAGGCCCGGAACCCTCCACTTT. This codes for CASSLRPGTLHF. The chain employs TRBV28 and TRBJ1-6; D unresolved. Trimming removed 2 bases from V and 14 bases from J, with 10 bases in between. From germline, CDR1 is MDHEN and CDR2 SYDVKM. The CDR3 spans 12 residues.

J is TRBJ1-1 and V is TRBV2; 7 positions match TRBD1. The CDR3 is made up of 15 amino acids. The V gene's germline CDR1 is SNHLY and CDR2 FYNNEI. Germline trimming cut 5 bases from V and 3 bases from J; bases unmatched to any gene: 9. In DNA, the CDR3 is TGTGCCAGCAGTAAGGACAGGATAGGGCACACTGAAGCTTTCTTT. Protein sequence: CASSKDRIGHTEAFF.

V and J are TRBV28 and TRBJ2-7; a weak D match, TRBD1 (5 bases). Germline values: CDR1 MDHEN, CDR2 SYDVKM. The CDR3 has 13 amino acids. The V end was cut by 10 bases, the J end by 6 bases, with 19 bases between. This chain's CDR3 is CAILSGRVGEQYF. The CDR3 nucleotides are TGTGCCATCTTATCGGGCAGGGTGGGCGAGCAGTACTTC.

The V call is TRBV4-3, the J call TRBJ1-4; 10 nucleotides line up with TRBD1. Germline CDR1 and CDR2: LGHNA and YSLEER. Germline trimming cut 2 bases from V and 5 bases from J; bases unmatched to any gene: 5. The CDR3 sequence is 16 residues long. The CDR3, as DNA: TGCGCCAGCAGCCAATCACCGGGACAGGGGAATGAAAAACTGTTTTTT. It yields the protein CASSQSPGQGNEKLFF.

The chain has TRBV7-8 and TRBJ1-1, with no clear D. V lost 5 bases and J lost 14, with 15 bases in between. This CDR3 has 11 amino acids. Germline V gene data show CDR1 as SGHVS and CDR2 as FQNEAQ. The CDR3 sequence is CASSDGRGVFF. CDR3 DNA: TGTGCCAGCAGCGACGGTCGGGGAGTGTTCTTT.

V is TRBV30 and J is TRBJ1-2; 7 bases match TRBD1. This CDR3 is built from 16 residues. In germline, CDR1 is GTSNPN, CDR2 SVGIG (reference sequence). V lost 0 bases, J lost 0 bases, and 7 bases stayed unmatched. The CDR3 nucleotides are TGTGCCTGGAGTGTAGCATCGACAGGGTCTAACTATGGCTACACCTTC. Protein product: CAWSVASTGSNYGYTF.

This clone was detected a few times. CDR3 coding DNA: TGTGCCAGCAGTTACTCTCAGGGGGGCAATCAGCCCCAGCATTTT. As protein: CASSYSQGGNQPQHF. V is TRBV6-6 and J is TRBJ1-5; 7 bases align to TRBD1. The CDR3 covers 15 residues. V lost 0 bases, J lost 2 bases, and 1 base stayed unmatched. Germline lookup yields CDR1 MNHNY and CDR2 SVGAGI (reference sequence).

The V and J genes are TRBV19 and TRBJ1-5, with 12 bases lining up with TRBD1. The CDR3 totals 16 residues. Germline V CDR1 and CDR2: LNHDA, SQIVND (reference sequence). The trim removed 5 bases at V and 7 bases at J, leaving 9 bases unmatched. The CDR3 DNA sequence: TGTGCCAGTAGTTTCTTCCGGGACAGGGGGCTACAGCCCCAGCATTTT. This translates into CASSFFRDRGLQPQHF.

V gene TRBV19 combines with J gene TRBJ1-5, with TRBD1 matching 8 bases. From germline, CDR1 is LNHDA and CDR2 SQIVND (reference sequence). CDR3 length equals 15 residues. V gave up 8 bases and J gave up 6 bases; unmatched junction bases: 12. The CDR3 region has the DNA TGTGCCAGTGGACCCGGACAGGGTAACACTCAGCCCCAGCATTTT. It translates to CASGPGQGNTQPQHF.

This chain connects TRBV10-3 to TRBJ1-5, with D perhaps TRBD1 (5 bases). The ends were cut back, 8 bases at V and 3 bases at J, with 14 bases in the middle. The germline CDR1 and CDR2 sequences are ENHRY and SYGVKD. The CDR3 is 14 amino acids. The CDR3 reads CAIRDPGDNQPQHF. The CDR3 bases are TGTGCCATCCGGGATCCGGGGGACAATCAGCCCCAGCATTTT.

The rearrangement joins TRBV11-2 to TRBJ1-6, with D unresolved. The V end was cut by 7 bases, the J end by 9 bases, with 19 bases between. Per germline, CDR1 SGHAT and CDR2 FQNNGV. This CDR3 spans 15 amino acids. As DNA, the CDR3 is TGTGCCAGCACCTCCTCGGCGGTAACGGGTTCACCCCTCCACTTT. Translating gives CASTSSAVTGSPLHF.

V usage is TRBV10-3 and J usage is TRBJ1-4; D not certain. The V end lost 0 bases, the J end lost 5 bases, and 13 bases lay between the germline ends. The CDR3 extends over 16 amino acids. From germline, CDR1 is ENHRY and CDR2 SYGVKD. The CDR3 region has the DNA TGTGCCATCAGTGAGTCGGCCGGGATCGCGAATGAAAAACTGTTTTTT. Its protein product is CAISESAGIANEKLFF.

The J gene is TRBJ1-1, the V gene TRBV6-2 or TRBV6-3; perhaps TRBD1 as D (6 bases). Germline values: CDR1 MNHEY, CDR2 SVGEGT. The germline V and J ends were trimmed by 2 bases and 8 bases, with 12 bases remaining between them. The CDR3 runs to 13 residues. CDR3 amino acids: CASSYEIGTEAFF. CDR3 DNA: TGTGCCAGCAGTTACGAAATCGGGACAGAAGCTTTCTTT.

The rearrangement uses TRBV28 and TRBJ2-7, with D uncertain. CDR1 is MDHEN, CDR2 SYDVKM, per germline. The ends were cut back, 7 bases at V and 2 bases at J, with 18 bases in the middle. The CDR3 length is 15 residues. The CDR3 spells CASTSPRTHTYEQYF. CDR3 nucleotides: TGTGCCAGCACATCCCCTCGGACGCATACCTACGAGCAGTACTTC. Using reference TRBV28 and TRBJ2-7 for the parts outside the CDR3, the full variable domain is DVKVTQSSRYLVKRTGEKVFLECVQDMDHENMFWYRQDPGLGLRLIYFSYDVKMKEKGDIPEGYSVSREKKERFSLILESASTNQTSMYLCASTSPRTHTYEQYFGPGTRLTVT.

V usage is TRBV27 and J usage is TRBJ1-5, with D uncertain. This CDR3 contains 19 residues. Trimming removed 2 bases at V and 0 bases at J, with 20 bases between. Germline V gives CDR1 MNHEY, CDR2 SMNVEV (reference sequence). CDR3 residues: CASSLRAPGGLNSNQPQHF. The CDR3 bases are TGTGCCAGCAGTTTAAGGGCCCCCGGAGGGTTAAATAGCAATCAGCCCCAGCATTTT.

The genes are TRBV25-1 and TRBJ2-7; 8 bases match TRBD1. The V segment lost 2 bases and the J segment 4 bases; nucleotides outside the gene matches: 7. The length of the CDR3 is 15 residues. In germline, CDR1 is MGHDK, CDR2 SYGVNS. CDR3 amino acids: CASSEPGQGGYEQYF. The CDR3 nucleotides read TGTGCCAGCAGTGAACCTGGACAGGGTGGGTACGAGCAGTACTTC.

Only one count was recorded for this clone. The rearrangement links TRBV5-4 to TRBJ2-5; D possibly corresponds to TRBD2 (6 bases). This CDR3 region has 16 residues. The germline V gene has CDR1 SGHNT and CDR2 YYREEE (reference sequence). The germline V and J ends were trimmed by 0 bases and 4 bases, with 16 bases remaining between them. This CDR3 is CASSLEGPRGAETQYF. The DNA for the CDR3 is TGTGCCAGCAGCTTGGAAGGGCCACGCGGGGCAGAGACCCAGTACTTC.

The V gene is TRBV7-9, the J gene TRBJ1-6; 9 nucleotides line up with TRBD1. This CDR3 region has 17 residues. The germline CDR1 and CDR2 sequences are SEHNR and FQNEAQ (reference sequence). The junction had 7 bases not matched to a gene; V was cut back by 0 bases and J by 7 bases. This CDR3 is CASSLARGQGRNSPLHF. The DNA of the CDR3 is TGTGCCAGCAGCTTAGCAAGGGGACAGGGAAGGAATTCACCCCTCCACTTT.

This clone has a single count. CDR3 loop: CSAQDYNEKLFF. The CDR3 nucleotides are TGCAGCGCCCAGGATTATAATGAAAAACTGTTTTTT. The chain links TRBV29-1 to TRBJ1-4; no clear D gene. V was pared by 7 bases and J by 4 bases, with 10 bases between. CDR1 and CDR2 from the germline V gene are SQVTM and ANQGSEA. The CDR3 is made up of 12 amino acids. Together with reference TRBV29-1 and TRBJ1-4, the CDR3 gives the full variable domain: SAVISQKPSRDICQRGTSLTIQCQVDSQVTMMFWYRQQPGQSLTLIATANQGSEATYESGFVIDKFPISRPNLTFSTLTVSNMSPEDSSIYLCSAQDYNEKLFFGSGTQLSVL.

The chain joins TRBV28 to TRBJ2-1, with 8 nucleotides matching TRBD2. This CDR3 spans 15 amino acids. From germline, CDR1 is MDHEN and CDR2 SYDVKM. V trimming: 5 bases; J trimming: 10 bases; junction bases outside the gene matches: 13. DNA of the CDR3: TGTGCCAGCAGTCGGCCCCAAGCGGGAGTCGGAGAGCAGTTCTTC. It specifies CASSRPQAGVGEQFF.

The count of this clone is one. CDR3 coding DNA: TGCGCCAGCAGCCAAGAAAACCAGAAGGCCGGGGAGCTGTTTTTT. Translated: CASSQENQKAGELFF. The chain combines TRBV4-3 with TRBJ2-2; no reliable D call. The CDR3 is made up of 15 amino acids. CDR1 LGHNA and CDR2 YSLEER come from the germline V gene. Trimming left V 0 bases short and J 6 bases short, with 11 bases between.

The chain uses TRBV7-3 and TRBJ2-1, with 7 bases matching TRBD2. Germline CDR1 reads SGHTA; CDR2 reads FQGTGA. This CDR3 contains 17 residues. Trimming removed 1 base from V and 5 bases from J; junction bases left unmatched: 11. CDR3 residues: CASSLRGSGPGNNEQFF. The CDR3 region has the DNA TGTGCCAGCAGCTTAAGGGGTAGCGGGCCCGGGAACAATGAGCAGTTCTTC. The variable domain in full, completed from reference TRBV7-3 and TRBJ2-1, reads GAGVSQTPSNKVTEKGKYVELRCDPISGHTALYWYRQSLGQGPEFLIYFQGTGAADDSGLPNDRFFAVRPEGSVSTLKIQRTERGDSAVYLCASSLRGSGPGNNEQFFGPGTRLTVL.

The chain uses TRBV7-2 and TRBJ1-2, with 8 bases lining up with TRBD1. V trimming: 5 bases; J trimming: 4 bases; junction bases outside the gene matches: 9. The CDR3 consists of 15 residues. CDR1 SGHTA and CDR2 FQGNSA come from the germline V gene. The CDR3 loop is CASSTGQGRSYGYTF. CDR3 sequence (DNA): TGTGCCAGCAGCACAGGACAGGGACGGTCCTATGGCTACACCTTC.